This T cell receptor beta chain was profiled in a study of T cells in localized non-small cell lung cancer. Here immunoSEQ multiplex PCR was the method, and the copy in TCRdb shows in-frame clones only, minus some. The table lists 20,000 to 30,000 clones, 92% of them singletons. On this clone itself: No antigen is known for it.

Germline CDR1 is GTSNPN and CDR2 is SVGIG (reference sequence). The CDR3 consists of 12 residues. V lost 4 bases and J 10 bases, leaving 13 bases between the germline ends. The study, taken as a whole, reports: Uninvolved adjacent lung showed peak T cell clonality, exceeding tumor.

The TCR was taken from a man aged 40-75 years with stage III squamous cell lung carcinoma. The specimen was peripheral blood, collected before any cancer treatment. This chain connects TRBV30 to TRBJ1-4; D unresolved. Here the CDR3 reads CAWTRPLGKLFF. The CDR3 DNA follows: TGTGCCTGGACCCGTCCTTTGGGAAAACTGTTTTTT.